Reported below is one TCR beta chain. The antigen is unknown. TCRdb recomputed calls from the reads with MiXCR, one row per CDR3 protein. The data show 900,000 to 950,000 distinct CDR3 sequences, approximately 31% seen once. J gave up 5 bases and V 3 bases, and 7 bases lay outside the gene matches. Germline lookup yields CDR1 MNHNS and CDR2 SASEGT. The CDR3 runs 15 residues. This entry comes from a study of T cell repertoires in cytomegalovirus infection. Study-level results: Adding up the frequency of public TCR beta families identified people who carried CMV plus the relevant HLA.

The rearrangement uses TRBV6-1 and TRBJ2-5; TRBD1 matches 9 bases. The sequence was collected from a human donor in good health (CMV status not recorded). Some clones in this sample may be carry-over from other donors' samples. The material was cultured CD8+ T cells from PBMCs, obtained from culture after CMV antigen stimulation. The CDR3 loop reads CASSDGQGLAETQYF. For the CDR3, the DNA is TGTGCCAGCAGTGACGGACAGGGGTTAGCGGAGACCCAGTACTTC.